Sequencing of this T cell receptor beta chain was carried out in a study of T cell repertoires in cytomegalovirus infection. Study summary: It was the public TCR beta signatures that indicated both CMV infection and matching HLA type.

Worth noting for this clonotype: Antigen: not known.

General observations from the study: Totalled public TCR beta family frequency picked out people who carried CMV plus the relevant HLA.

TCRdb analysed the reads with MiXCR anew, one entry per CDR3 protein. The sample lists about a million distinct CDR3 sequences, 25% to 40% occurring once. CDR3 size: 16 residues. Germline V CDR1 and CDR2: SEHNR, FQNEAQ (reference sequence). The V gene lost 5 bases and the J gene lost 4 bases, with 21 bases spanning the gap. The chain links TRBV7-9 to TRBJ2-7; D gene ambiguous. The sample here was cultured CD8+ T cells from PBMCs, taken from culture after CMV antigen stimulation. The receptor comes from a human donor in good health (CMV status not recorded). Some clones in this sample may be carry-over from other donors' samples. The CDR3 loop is CASSPPPGSNRYEQYV. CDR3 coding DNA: TGTGCCAGCAGCCCCCCGCCCGGCTCTAATCGTTACGAGCAGTACGTC.